The clone carrying this T cell receptor beta chain showed up many times. Its target is unknown. This sample is part of a study of metastatic and nonmetastatic thyroid tumors. At the level of the study: Repertoire data that came from the blood and tumor or nodule tissue of malignant and benign thyroid patients were compared. Whole-study findings and limits: Reportedly, malignant thyroid tumors had significantly higher TCR beta diversity than benign nodules, in blood and tumor.

Per the authors' pipeline: Across clinicopathological groups, CDR3 differences served as the basis for building a distant-metastasis classifier for papillary thyroid cancer. TCRdb re-clonotyped the PCR reads through MiXCR. For this entry, the V and J calls and clone size follow TCRdb and not the study's own pipeline. The sample shows around 23,000 clones, about 25% of them seen only once. Germline CDR1 is DFQATT and CDR2 is SNEGSKA (reference sequence). V lost 4 bases to trimming and J lost 3 bases; unmatched junction nucleotides: 14. The CDR3 sequence is 18 residues long. Among the patients, none had received any treatment before thyroid surgery.

The clonotype was recovered from a female donor with papillary thyroid cancer or a benign thyroid nodule (not recorded which). Some clones in this sample may be carry-over from other donors' samples. The gene calls are TRBV20-1 and TRBJ2-2; 10 nucleotides line up with TRBD2. Material for sequencing was blood. CDR3 loop: CSATRRSGGASYTGELFF. CDR3 DNA: TGCAGTGCTACCCGCAGGAGCGGGGGGGCGTCTTACACCGGGGAGCTGTTTTTT.